This T cell receptor (beta chain) was sequenced in a study of CD8 T cells in ankylosing spondylitis. Scientists made TCR beta libraries using quantitative 5'-RACE with molecular barcodes. In TCRdb, the 5' RACE reads were re-called with MiXCR into one record per CDR3 protein. Among about 540,000 distinct CDR3 sequences, about 13% were seen once, and the ten largest hold almost 7%. CDR1 is LGHDT, CDR2 YNNKEL, per germline (reference sequence). This CDR3 region has 13 residues. Losses at the gene ends were 2 bases for V and 15 bases for J; bases not matched to a gene: 8. Study-wide findings and caveats: Those disease-linked clones were CD8+; they were also relatively rare in peripheral blood. Ankylosing spondylitis blood appeared to be characterized by a TCR beta motif of fewer than ten highly homologous variants.

With regard to this clonotype: No antigen is known for it.

The material sequenced was blood, either unsorted or a sorted T cell fraction (not recorded which). The TCR was taken from a male donor with ankylosing spondylitis. The V call is TRBV3-1, the J call TRBJ2-1; 9 bases line up with TRBD2. The CDR3 is CASSQNLAGPGFF. Written as DNA, the CDR3 is TGTGCCAGCAGCCAAAACCTAGCGGGGCCTGGGTTCTTC.